The T cell receptor beta chain under discussion was sequenced for a study of blood T cell repertoires in COVID-19. Study as a whole: COVID-19 samples collected from the United States, Italy and Spain covered acute and convalescent phases.

Authors' methods: From reference gene primer amplification, estimates of nucleated cell counts were derived. Clones were read by immunoSEQ multiplex PCR, and TCRdb kept only the in-frame ones, dropping some. That table is the source of V, J and clone size, and D and trimming were worked out from the DNA. The table lists about 170,000 clones, more than 70% of them singletons. V shed 3 bases and J shed 2 bases, with 5 bases lying between them. The germline CDR1 and CDR2 sequences are MNHEY and SMNVEV (reference sequence). This CDR3 spans 13 amino acids. This receptor was identified in a man aged 45-65 years who had recovered from COVID-19. The gene calls are TRBV27 and TRBJ1-3; D is unresolved. Input material: peripheral blood. As DNA, the CDR3 is TGTGCCAGCAGTTTGGGAGCTGGAAACACCATATATTTT. It codes for CASSLGAGNTIYF.